One TCR beta chain is described in this entry. The data originate from a study of T cell responses to AZD1222 COVID-19 vaccine. TCRdb's table, derived via immunoSEQ multiplex PCR, lists solely in-frame clones and lacks some. The sample consists of about 120,000 clones, 80% to 95% of them appearing once. This CDR3 has 15 amino acids. Germline values: CDR1 ENHRY, CDR2 SYGVKD. The V end was cut by 6 bases, the J end by 6 bases, with 21 bases between. The material was peripheral blood, obtained 28 days after the second dose of the MenACWY control vaccine. The genes are TRBV10-3 and TRBJ2-7; TRBD2 is a possible D gene (7 bases). The sequence came from an adult who received the MenACWY meningococcal vaccine as a control. The CDR3: CAIRDLGGGPIEQYF. The CDR3 DNA follows: TGTGCCATCAGGGATCTTGGCGGGGGCCCGATCGAGCAGTACTTC.